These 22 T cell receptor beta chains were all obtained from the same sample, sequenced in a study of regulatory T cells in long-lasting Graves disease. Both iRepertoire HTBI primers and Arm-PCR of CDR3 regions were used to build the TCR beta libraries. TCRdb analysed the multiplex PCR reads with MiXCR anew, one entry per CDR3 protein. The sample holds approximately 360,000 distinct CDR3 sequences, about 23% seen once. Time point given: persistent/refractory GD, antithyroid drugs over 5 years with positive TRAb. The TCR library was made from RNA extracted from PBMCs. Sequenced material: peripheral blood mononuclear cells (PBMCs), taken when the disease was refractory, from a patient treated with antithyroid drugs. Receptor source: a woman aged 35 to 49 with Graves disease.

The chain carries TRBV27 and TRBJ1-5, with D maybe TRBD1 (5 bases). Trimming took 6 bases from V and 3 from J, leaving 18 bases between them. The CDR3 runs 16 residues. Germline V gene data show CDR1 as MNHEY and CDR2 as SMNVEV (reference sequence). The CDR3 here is CASSPRGGGSNQPQHF. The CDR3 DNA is TGTGCCAGCAGCCCCCGGGGGGGGGGTTCCAATCAGCCCCAGCATTTT.

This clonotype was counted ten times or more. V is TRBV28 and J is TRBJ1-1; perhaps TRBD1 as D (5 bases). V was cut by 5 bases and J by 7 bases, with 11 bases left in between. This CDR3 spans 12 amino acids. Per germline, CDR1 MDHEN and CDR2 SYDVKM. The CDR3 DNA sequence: TGTGCCAGCAGTAGACAGCCACTTGAAGCTTTCTTT. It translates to CASSRQPLEAFF.

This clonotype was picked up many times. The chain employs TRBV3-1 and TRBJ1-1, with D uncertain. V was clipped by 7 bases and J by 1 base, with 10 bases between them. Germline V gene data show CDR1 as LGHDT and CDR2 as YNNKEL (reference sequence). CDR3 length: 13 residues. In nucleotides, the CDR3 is TGTGCCAGCAACCATAGACCGAACACTGAAGCTTTCTTT. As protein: CASNHRPNTEAFF.

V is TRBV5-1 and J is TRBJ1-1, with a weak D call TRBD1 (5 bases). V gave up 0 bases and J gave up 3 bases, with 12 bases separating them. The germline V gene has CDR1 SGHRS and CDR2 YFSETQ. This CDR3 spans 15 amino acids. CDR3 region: CASSLAGSRDTEAFF. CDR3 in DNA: TGCGCCAGCAGCTTGGCAGGGAGCCGGGACACTGAAGCTTTCTTT. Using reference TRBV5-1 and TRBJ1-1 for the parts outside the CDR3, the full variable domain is KAGVTQTPRYLIKTRGQQVTLSCSPISGHRSVSWYQQTPGQGLQFLFEYFSETQRNKGNFPGRFSGRQFSNSRSEMNVSTLELGDSALYLCASSLAGSRDTEAFFGQGTRLTVV.

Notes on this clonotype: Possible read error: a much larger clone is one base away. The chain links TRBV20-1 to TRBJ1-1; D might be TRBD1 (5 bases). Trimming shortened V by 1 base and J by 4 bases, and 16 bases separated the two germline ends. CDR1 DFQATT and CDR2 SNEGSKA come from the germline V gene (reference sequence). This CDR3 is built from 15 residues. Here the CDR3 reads CSARGGGPKVTEAFF. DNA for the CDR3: TGCAGTGCTAGAGGGGGGGGACCCAAGGTCACTGAAGCTTTCTTT.

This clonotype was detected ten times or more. The CDR3 coding sequence is TGTGCCAGCAGCTCGGGACAGCACTATGGCTACACCTTC. Amino acid sequence: CASSSGQHYGYTF. The chain joins TRBV7-9 to TRBJ1-2; 7 bases are a match to TRBD1. The CDR3 is 13 amino acids. Per the germline V gene, CDR1 is SEHNR and CDR2 is FQNEAQ (reference sequence). V lost 4 bases to trimming and J lost 3 bases; unmatched junction nucleotides: 2.

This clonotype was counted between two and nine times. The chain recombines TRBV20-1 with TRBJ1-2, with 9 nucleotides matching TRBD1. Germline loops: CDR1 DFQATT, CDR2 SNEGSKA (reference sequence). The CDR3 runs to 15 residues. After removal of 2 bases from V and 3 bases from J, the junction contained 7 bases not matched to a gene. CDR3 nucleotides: TGCAGTGCTAGAAAACTCGGGACAGGGTACTATGGCTACACCTTC. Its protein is CSARKLGTGYYGYTF.

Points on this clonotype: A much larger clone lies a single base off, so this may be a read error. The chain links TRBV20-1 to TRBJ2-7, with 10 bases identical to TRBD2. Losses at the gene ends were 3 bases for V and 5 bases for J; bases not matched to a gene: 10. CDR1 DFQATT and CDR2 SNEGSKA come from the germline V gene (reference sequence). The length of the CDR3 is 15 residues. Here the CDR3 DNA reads TGCAGTGCTAGGGCCCCTGGGACTAGCGCCCACGAGCAGTACTTC. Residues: CSARAPGTSAHEQYF.

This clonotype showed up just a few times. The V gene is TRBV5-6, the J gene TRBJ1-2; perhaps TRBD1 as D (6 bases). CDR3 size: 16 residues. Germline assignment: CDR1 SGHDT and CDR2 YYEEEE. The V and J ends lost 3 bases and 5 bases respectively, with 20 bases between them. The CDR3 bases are TGTGCCAGCAGCTCATATCATCCGGGACATCTATATGGCTACACCTTC. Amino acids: CASSSYHPGHLYGYTF. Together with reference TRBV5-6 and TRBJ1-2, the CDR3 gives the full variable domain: DAGVTQSPTHLIKTRGQQVTLRCSPKSGHDTVSWYQQALGQGPQFIFQYYEEEERQRGNFPDRFSGHQFPNYSSELNVNALLLGDSALYLCASSSYHPGHLYGYTFGSGTRLTVV.

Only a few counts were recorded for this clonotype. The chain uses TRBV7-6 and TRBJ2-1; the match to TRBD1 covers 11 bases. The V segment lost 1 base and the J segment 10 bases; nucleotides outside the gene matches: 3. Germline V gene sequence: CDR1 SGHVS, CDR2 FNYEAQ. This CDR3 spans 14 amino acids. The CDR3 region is CASSLGTGGGEQFF. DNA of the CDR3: TGTGCCAGCAGCTTAGGGACAGGGGGCGGGGAGCAGTTCTTC. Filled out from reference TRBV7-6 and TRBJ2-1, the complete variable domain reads GAGVSQSPRYKVTKRGQDVALRCDPISGHVSLYWYRQALGQGPEFLTYFNYEAQQDKSGLPNDRFSAERPEGSISTLTIQRTEQRDSAMYRCASSLGTGGGEQFFGPGTRLTVL.

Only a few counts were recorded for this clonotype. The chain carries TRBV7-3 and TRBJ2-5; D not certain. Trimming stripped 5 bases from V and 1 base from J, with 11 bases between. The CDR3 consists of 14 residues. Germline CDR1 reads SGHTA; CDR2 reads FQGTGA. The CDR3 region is CASSPRLFQETQYF. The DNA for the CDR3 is TGTGCCAGCAGCCCACGACTGTTCCAAGAGACCCAGTACTTC.

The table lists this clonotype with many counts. This CDR3 is CASSPGGSGILSYEQYF. DNA of the CDR3: TGTGCCAGCAGTCCCGGGGGGAGCGGAATACTCTCCTACGAGCAGTACTTC. The chain joins TRBV28 to TRBJ2-7, with 7 bases identical to TRBD2. Trimming removed 5 bases from V and 0 bases from J; junction bases left unmatched: 13. The CDR3 runs 17 residues. Germline V lookup: CDR1 MDHEN, CDR2 SYDVKM.

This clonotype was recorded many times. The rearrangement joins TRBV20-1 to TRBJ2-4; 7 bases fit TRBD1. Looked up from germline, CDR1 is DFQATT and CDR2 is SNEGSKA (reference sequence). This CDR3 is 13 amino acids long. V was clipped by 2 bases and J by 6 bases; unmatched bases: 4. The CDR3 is CSARRPGGNIQYF. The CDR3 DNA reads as TGCAGTGCTAGACGCCCAGGGGGAAACATTCAGTACTTC.

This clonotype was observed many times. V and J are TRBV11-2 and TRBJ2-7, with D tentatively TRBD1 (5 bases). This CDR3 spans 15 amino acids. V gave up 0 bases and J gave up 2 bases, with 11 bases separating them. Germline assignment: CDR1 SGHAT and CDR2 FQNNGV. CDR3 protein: CASSLDLDSTYEQYF. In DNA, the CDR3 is TGTGCCAGCAGCTTAGATCTTGACAGTACCTACGAGCAGTACTTC.

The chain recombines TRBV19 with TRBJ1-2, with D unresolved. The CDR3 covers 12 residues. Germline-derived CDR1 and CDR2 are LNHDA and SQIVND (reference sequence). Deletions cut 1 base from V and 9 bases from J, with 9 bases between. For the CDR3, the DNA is TGTGCCAGTAGTATAGGGGCGAATAGCTACACCTTC. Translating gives CASSIGANSYTF.

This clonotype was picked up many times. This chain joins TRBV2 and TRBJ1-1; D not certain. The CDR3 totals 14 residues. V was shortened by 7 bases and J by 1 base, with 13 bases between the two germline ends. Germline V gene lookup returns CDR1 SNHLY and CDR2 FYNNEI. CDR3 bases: TGTGCCAGCATCAAACGGATTACGAACACTGAAGCTTTCTTT. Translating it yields CASIKRITNTEAFF.

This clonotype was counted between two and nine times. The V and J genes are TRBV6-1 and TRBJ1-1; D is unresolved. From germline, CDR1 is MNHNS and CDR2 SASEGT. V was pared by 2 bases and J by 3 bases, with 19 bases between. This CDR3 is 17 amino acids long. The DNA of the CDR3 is TGTGCCAGCAGTGAACAGAGTTACACGGACGTTGACACTGAAGCTTTCTTT. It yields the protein CASSEQSYTDVDTEAFF.

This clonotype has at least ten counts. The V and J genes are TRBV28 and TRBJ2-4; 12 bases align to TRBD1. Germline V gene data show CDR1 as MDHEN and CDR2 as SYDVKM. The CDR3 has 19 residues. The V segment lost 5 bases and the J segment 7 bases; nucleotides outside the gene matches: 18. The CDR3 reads CASSTPGGTGGAGKNIQYF. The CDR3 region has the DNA TGTGCCAGCAGTACTCCAGGAGGGACAGGGGGCGCCGGAAAGAACATTCAGTACTTC.

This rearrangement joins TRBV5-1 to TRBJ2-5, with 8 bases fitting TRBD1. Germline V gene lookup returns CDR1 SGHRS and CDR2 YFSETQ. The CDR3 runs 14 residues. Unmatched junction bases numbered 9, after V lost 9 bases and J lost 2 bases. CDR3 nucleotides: TGCGCCACCGGACAGGGCATGGGGCAAGAGACCCAGTACTTC. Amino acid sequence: CATGQGMGQETQYF.

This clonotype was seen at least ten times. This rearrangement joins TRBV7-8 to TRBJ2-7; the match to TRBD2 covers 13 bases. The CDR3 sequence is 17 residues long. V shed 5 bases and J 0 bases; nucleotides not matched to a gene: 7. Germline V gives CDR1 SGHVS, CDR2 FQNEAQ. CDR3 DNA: TGTGCCAGCAGCCGGACTAGCGGGAGTGGGGGCTCCTACGAGCAGTACTTC. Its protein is CASSRTSGSGGSYEQYF.

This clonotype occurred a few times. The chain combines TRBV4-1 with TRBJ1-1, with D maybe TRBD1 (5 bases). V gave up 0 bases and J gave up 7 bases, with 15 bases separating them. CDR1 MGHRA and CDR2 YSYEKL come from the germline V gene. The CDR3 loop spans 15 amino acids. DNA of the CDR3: TGCGCCAGCAGCCAAGATAAGGACACCACTCGTGAAGCTTTCTTT. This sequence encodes CASSQDKDTTREAFF.

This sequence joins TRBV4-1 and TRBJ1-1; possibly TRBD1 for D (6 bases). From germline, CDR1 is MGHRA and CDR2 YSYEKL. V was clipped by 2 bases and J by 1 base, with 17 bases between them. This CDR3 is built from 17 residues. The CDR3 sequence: CASSQSGATGRNTEAFF. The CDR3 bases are TGCGCCAGCAGCCAATCTGGGGCGACAGGAAGGAACACTGAAGCTTTCTTT.